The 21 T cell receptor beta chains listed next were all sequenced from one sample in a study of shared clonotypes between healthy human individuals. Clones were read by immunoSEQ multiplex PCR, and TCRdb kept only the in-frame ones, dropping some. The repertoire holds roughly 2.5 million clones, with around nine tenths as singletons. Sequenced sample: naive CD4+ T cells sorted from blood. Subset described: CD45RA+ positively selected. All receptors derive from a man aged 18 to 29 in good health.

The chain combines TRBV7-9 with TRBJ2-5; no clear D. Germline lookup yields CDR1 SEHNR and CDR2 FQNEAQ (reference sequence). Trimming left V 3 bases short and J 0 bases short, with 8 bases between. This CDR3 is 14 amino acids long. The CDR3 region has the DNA TGTGCCAGCAGCTTTTTGTTGGACCAAGAGACCCAGTACTTC. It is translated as CASSFLLDQETQYF.

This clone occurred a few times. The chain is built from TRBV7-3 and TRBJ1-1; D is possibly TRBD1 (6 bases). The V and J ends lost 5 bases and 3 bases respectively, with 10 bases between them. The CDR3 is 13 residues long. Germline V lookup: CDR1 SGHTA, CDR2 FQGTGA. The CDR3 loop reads CASSQQGDTEAFF. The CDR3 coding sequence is TGTGCCAGCAGCCAACAGGGCGACACTGAAGCTTTCTTT.

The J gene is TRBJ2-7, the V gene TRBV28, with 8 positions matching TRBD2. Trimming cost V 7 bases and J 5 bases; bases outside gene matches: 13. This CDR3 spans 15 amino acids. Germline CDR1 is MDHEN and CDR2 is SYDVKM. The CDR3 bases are TGTGCCAGCATGCGGGGGAGCGGGAGTAGGGACGAGCAGTACTTC. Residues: CASMRGSGSRDEQYF. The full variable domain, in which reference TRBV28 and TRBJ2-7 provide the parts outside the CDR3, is DVKVTQSSRYLVKRTGEKVFLECVQDMDHENMFWYRQDPGLGLRLIYFSYDVKMKEKGDIPEGYSVSREKKERFSLILESASTNQTSMYLCASMRGSGSRDEQYFGPGTRLTVT.

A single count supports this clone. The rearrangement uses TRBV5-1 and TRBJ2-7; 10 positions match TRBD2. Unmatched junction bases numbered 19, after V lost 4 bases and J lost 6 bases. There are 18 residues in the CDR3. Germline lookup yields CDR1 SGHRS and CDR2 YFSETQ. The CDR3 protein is CASSREQGPVVAGGEQYF. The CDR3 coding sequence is TGCGCCAGCAGCCGAGAACAGGGACCGGTGGTAGCGGGAGGCGAGCAGTACTTC.

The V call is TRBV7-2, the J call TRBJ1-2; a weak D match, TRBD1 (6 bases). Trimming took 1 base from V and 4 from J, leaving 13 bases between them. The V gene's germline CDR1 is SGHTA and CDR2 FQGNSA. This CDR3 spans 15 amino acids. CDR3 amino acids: CASSLEPGQRYGYTF. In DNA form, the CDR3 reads TGTGCCAGCAGCTTAGAACCCGGACAGCGCTATGGCTACACCTTC.

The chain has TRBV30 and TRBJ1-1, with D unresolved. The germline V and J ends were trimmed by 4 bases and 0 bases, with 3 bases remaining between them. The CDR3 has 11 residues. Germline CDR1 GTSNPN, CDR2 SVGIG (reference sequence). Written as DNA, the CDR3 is TGTGCCTGGACATTGAACACTGAAGCTTTCTTT. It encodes CAWTLNTEAFF.

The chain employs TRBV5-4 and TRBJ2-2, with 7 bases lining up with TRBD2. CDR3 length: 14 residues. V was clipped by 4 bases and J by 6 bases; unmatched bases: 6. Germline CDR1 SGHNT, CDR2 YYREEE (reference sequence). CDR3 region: CASSLGTTPGELFF. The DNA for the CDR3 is TGTGCCAGCAGCCTGGGGACTACCCCCGGGGAGCTGTTTTTT.

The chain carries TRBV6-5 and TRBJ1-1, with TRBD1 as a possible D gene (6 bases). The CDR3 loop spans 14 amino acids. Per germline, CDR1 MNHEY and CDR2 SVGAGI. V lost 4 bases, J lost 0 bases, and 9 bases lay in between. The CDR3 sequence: CASSSRGVNTEAFF. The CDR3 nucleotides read TGTGCCAGCAGTTCCAGGGGCGTGAACACTGAAGCTTTCTTT.

CDR3 region: CASSKLSEQFF. CDR3 nucleotides: TGTGCCAGCAGCAAGTTAAGTGAGCAGTTCTTC. This chain links TRBV7-2 with TRBJ2-1; D not certain. The length of the CDR3 is 11 residues. V lost 5 bases and J 9 bases, leaving 8 bases between the germline ends. Germline CDR1 reads SGHTA; CDR2 reads FQGNSA. The full variable domain, with the rest looked up from reference TRBV7-2 and TRBJ2-1, is GAGVSQSPSNKVTEKGKDVELRCDPISGHTALYWYRQSLGQGLEFLIYFQGNSAPDKSGLPSDRFSAERTGGSVSTLTIQRTQQEDSAVYLCASSKLSEQFFGPGTRLTVL.

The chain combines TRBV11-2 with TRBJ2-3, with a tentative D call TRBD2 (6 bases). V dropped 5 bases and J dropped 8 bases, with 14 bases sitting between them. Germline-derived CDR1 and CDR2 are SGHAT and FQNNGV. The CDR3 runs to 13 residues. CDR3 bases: TGTGCCAGCAGCCAGACTAGTATCGGTACGCAGTATTTT. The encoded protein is CASSQTSIGTQYF.

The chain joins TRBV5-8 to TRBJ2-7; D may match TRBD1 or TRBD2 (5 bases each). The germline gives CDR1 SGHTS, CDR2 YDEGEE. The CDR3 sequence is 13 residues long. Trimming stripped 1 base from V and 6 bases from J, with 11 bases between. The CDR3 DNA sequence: TGTGCCAGCAGCTTGACTTTGGGACCCGAGCAGTACTTC. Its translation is CASSLTLGPEQYF.

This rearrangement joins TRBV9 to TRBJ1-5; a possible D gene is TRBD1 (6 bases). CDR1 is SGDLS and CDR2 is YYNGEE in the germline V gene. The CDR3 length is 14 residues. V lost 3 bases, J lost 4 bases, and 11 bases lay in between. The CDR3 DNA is TGTGCCAGCAGCGAGGGGGGGGCGAATCAGCCCCAGCATTTT. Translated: CASSEGGANQPQHF.

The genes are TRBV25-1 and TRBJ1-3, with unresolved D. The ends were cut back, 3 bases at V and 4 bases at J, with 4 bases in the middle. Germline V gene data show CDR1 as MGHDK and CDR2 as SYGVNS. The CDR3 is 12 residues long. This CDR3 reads CASSDLGNTIYF. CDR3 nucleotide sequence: TGTGCCAGCAGTGACTTGGGAAACACCATATATTTT.

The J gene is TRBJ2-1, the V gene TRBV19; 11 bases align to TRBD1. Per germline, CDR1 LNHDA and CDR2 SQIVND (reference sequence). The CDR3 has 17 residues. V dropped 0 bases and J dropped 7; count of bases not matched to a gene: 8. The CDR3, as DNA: TGTGCCAGTAGTATAGATCAAAGGACAGGGGGCGTGAATGAGCAGTTCTTC. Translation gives CASSIDQRTGGVNEQFF.

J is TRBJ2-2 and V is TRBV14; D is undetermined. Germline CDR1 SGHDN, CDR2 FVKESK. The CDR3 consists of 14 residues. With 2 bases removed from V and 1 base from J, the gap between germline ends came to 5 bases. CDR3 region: CASSQLVNTGELFF. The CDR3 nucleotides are TGTGCCAGCAGCCAATTGGTGAACACCGGGGAGCTGTTTTTT.

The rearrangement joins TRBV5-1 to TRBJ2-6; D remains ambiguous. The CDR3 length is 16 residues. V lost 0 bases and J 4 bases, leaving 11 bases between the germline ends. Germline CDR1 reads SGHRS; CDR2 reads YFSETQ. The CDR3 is CASSLVSWGGANVLTF. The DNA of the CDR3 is TGCGCCAGCAGCTTGGTGTCCTGGGGAGGGGCCAACGTCCTGACTTTC.

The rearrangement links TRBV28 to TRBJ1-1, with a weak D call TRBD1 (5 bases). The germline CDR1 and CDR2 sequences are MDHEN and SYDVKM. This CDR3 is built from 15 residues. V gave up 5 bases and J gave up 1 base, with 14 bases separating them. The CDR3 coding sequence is TGTGCCAGCAGTCCCCCGGGACCACGGAACACTGAAGCTTTCTTT. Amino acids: CASSPPGPRNTEAFF.

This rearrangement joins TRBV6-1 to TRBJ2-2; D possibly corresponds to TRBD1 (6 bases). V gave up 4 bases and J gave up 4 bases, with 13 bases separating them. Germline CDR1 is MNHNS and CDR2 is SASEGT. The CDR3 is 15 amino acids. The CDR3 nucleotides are TGTGCCAGCAGTGTGGCAGGGGTTAGCACCGGGGAGCTGTTTTTT. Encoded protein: CASSVAGVSTGELFF.

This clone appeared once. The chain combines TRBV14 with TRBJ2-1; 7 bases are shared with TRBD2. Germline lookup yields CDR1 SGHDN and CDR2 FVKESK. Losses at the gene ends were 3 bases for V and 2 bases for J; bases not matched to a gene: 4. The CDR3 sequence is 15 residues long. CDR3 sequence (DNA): TGTGCCAGCAGCCAGGGAGCGGGGACCTACAATGAGCAGTTCTTC. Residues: CASSQGAGTYNEQFF.

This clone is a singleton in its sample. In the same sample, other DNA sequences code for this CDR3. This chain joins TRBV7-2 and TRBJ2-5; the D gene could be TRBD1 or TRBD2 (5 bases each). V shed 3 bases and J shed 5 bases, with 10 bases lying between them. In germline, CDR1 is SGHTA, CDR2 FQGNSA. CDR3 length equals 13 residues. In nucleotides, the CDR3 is TGTGCCAGCAGCTTGAGGGGCGGCGAGACCCAGTACTTC. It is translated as CASSLRGGETQYF.

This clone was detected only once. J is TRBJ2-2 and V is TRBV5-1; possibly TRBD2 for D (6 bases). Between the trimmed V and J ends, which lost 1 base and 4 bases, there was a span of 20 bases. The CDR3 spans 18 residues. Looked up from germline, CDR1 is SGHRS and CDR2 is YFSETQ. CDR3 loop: CASSLRPYSGSGTGELFF. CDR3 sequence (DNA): TGCGCCAGCAGCTTGAGGCCCTATAGCGGCAGCGGCACCGGGGAGCTGTTTTTT. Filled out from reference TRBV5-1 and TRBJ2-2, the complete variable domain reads KAGVTQTPRYLIKTRGQQVTLSCSPISGHRSVSWYQQTPGQGLQFLFEYFSETQRNKGNFPGRFSGRQFSNSRSEMNVSTLELGDSALYLCASSLRPYSGSGTGELFFGEGSRLTVL.